These 7 T cell receptor beta chains share one sample of origin, sequenced in a study of human T cells and chemical hapten exposure. From the RACE reads, TCRdb called clonotypes with MiXCR, one entry per CDR3 protein. The sample includes around 340,000 distinct CDR3 sequences, approximately 6.9% of them seen just once. The time point is: patch test 1, 2 weeks after DPC sensitization. Treatment in this sample: therapeutic diphenylcyclopropenone sensitization with weekly scalp DPC. Sample: whole blood, taken in connection with sensitization to the hapten diphenylcyclopropenone (DPC). The receptors come from a woman between 18 and 30 years old with alopecia areata. Some clones in this sample may be carry-over from other donors' samples.

This clonotype was detected only a few times. V and J are TRBV12-3 or TRBV12-4 and TRBJ2-3, with 8 bases matching TRBD2. V lost 5 bases and J lost 6; bases outside the gene matches: 7. The CDR3 is made up of 14 amino acids. The DNA for the CDR3 is TGTGCCAGCAGTCCGGGGGGGGCCTTGGATACGCAGTATTTT. Translated: CASSPGGALDTQYF.

There are a few counts of this clonotype. The chain has TRBV24-1 and TRBJ2-2; D is unresolved. The CDR3 extends over 13 amino acids. Germline lookup yields CDR1 KGHDR and CDR2 SFDVKD. Trimming removed 2 bases from V and 3 bases from J, with 3 bases in between. The CDR3 DNA reads TGTGCCACCAGTGATTCATACACCGGGGAGCTGTTTTTT. This codes for CATSDSYTGELFF.

This clonotype was detected ten times or more. The chain combines TRBV13 with TRBJ2-3, with TRBD2 matching over 11 bases. CDR1 and CDR2 from the germline V gene are PRHDT and FYEKMQ (reference sequence). The CDR3 runs to 17 residues. Trimming took 4 bases from V and 3 from J; bases not matched to a gene: 9. The CDR3, as DNA: TGTGCCAGCAGCTCGTATAGCGGGGGGGCCATAACAGATACGCAGTATTTT. Its protein product is CASSSYSGGAITDTQYF.

This chain joins TRBV12-3 or TRBV12-4 and TRBJ2-7, with a possible D match to TRBD1 (6 bases). CDR3 size: 14 residues. Trimming cost V 3 bases and J 6 bases, with 15 bases left between them. The CDR3 loop is CASSLKTGFGEQYF. CDR3 DNA sequence: TGTGCCAGCAGTTTGAAAACAGGGTTCGGCGAGCAGTACTTC.

This clonotype was counted ten times or more. V usage is TRBV12-2 and J usage is TRBJ2-4; the D call in the table, TRBD1, was not verified against the DNA. TRBV12-2 is termed a pseudogene. The CDR3 has 18 residues. The chain's CDR3 is CASRSPAGGRVVKNIQYF. The CDR3, as DNA: TGTGCAAGTCGCTCCCCCGCGGGGGGGCGCGTGGTCAAAAACATTCAGTACTTC.

The rearrangement links TRBV7-2 to TRBJ2-5; TRBD1 matches 10 bases. In germline, CDR1 is SGHTA, CDR2 FQGNSA. V lost 3 bases to trimming and J lost 5 bases; unmatched junction nucleotides: 6. The CDR3 totals 15 residues. This CDR3 reads CASSFQGTGEETQYF. The DNA of the CDR3 is TGTGCCAGCAGCTTTCAGGGGACAGGGGAGGAGACCCAGTACTTC.

This clonotype was recorded a few times. The rearrangement uses TRBV29-1 and TRBJ1-1, with TRBD1 matching over 8 bases. This CDR3 region has 15 residues. After removal of 6 bases from V and 4 bases from J, the junction contained 13 bases not matched to a gene. Per germline, CDR1 SQVTM and CDR2 ANQGSEA. CDR3 amino acids: CSVAVTGDFVTEAFF. The CDR3, as DNA: TGCAGCGTGGCAGTGACAGGGGATTTTGTCACTGAAGCTTTCTTT.